The rows below give T cell receptor beta chains drawn from one sample of a study of breast tumors, draining lymph nodes, adjacent tissues. TCRdb recomputed calls from the multiplex PCR reads with MiXCR, one row per CDR3 protein. The sample lists some 170,000 distinct CDR3 sequences; roughly 35% were seen once. The source material was axillary lymph node tissue. These receptors all come from a female donor with breast cancer. Some clones in this sample may be carry-over from other donors' samples. Each CDR3 is given with its conserved first and last residue. The order of the fields is D gene, J gene, V gene, clone size, CDR3 protein, CDR3 DNA. A D gene is named only where the DNA matches it firmly. Where a row states a size, it is once, few, many or the class of an expanded clone; other rows omit it.

- TRBJ1-1 TRBV7-3 few CASSPQKTEAFF TGTGCCAGCAGCCCGCAGAAAACTGAAGCTTTCTTT
- TRBJ1-2 TRBV9 few CASSPRQAYGYIF TGTGCCAGCAGCCCAAGACAGGCCTATGGCTACATCTTC
- TRBJ2-7 TRBV29-1 - CSVTTPRTSEQYF TGCAGCGTTACCACACCTAGGACGTCCGAGCAGTACTTC
TRBD1 TRBJ2-3 TRBV5-1 - CASEGQLTDTQYF TGCGCCAGCGAGGGACAGTTAACAGATACGCAGTATTTT
- TRBJ1-2 TRBV28 - CASSSDIVYGYTF TGTGCCAGCAGTTCAGACATAGTCTATGGCTACACCTTC
- TRBJ1-6 TRBV27 many CASSSRNNSPLHF TGTGCCAGCAGCTCCCGGAATAATTCACCCCTCCACTTT
TRBD1 TRBJ1-6 TRBV28 many CASSMTGGSSSPLHF TGTGCCAGCAGTATGACAGGGGGCAGCTCTTCACCCCTCCACTTT
TRBD1 TRBJ2-7 TRBV9 many CASSEGTGAPYEQYF TGTGCCAGCAGCGAGGGGACAGGGGCGCCCTACGAGCAGTACTTC
TRBD1 TRBJ1-6 TRBV29-1 - CSGRDRDNSPLHF TGCAGCGGGCGGGACAGGGACAATTCACCCCTCCACTTT
- TRBJ1-3 TRBV20-1 - CSADGRVGNTIYF TGCAGTGCTGATGGCAGGGTTGGGAACACCATATATTTT
- TRBJ2-3 TRBV19 many CASSRGATDTQYF TGTGCCAGTAGTAGGGGAGCCACAGATACGCAGTATTTT
- TRBJ2-2 TRBV7-6 - CASSLGGGANTGELFF TGTGCCAGCAGCTTAGGCGGGGGCGCGAACACCGGGGAGCTGTTTTTT
- TRBJ1-6 TRBV6-4 many CASSHRGNSPLHF TGTGCCAGCAGTCACCGGGGGAACTCACCCCTCCACTTT
- TRBJ1-3 TRBV5-6 many CASSLTPWAEDSGNTIYF TGTGCCAGCAGCTTGACGCCGTGGGCAGAAGACTCTGGAAACACCATATATTTT
- TRBJ2-5 TRBV7-3 few CASSSARGETQYF TGTGCCAGCAGCTCCGCCAGAGGGGAGACCCAGTACTTC
TRBD2 TRBJ2-1 TRBV9 - CASSPGTSEGNEPFF TGTGCCAGCAGCCCCGGGACTAGCGAGGGGAATGAGCCGTTCTTC
TRBD1 TRBJ2-7 TRBV7-8 many CASSLRDRGFEQYF TGTGCCAGCAGCCTCCGGGACAGGGGGTTCGAGCAGTACTTC
- TRBJ2-2 TRBV30 many CAWRRGGGNTGELFF TGTGCCTGGAGGAGGGGAGGTGGAAACACCGGGGAGCTGTTTTTT
- TRBJ1-1 TRBV18 once CASSPITRNTEAFF TGTGCCAGCTCGCCAATTACTAGGAACACTGAAGCTTTCTTT
- TRBJ1-3 TRBV20-1 - CSARSGVESGNTIYF TGCAGTGCCAGGTCAGGAGTCGAATCTGGAAACACCATATATTTT
- TRBJ2-2 TRBV9 - CASSVGRGYKQYSGPGTGELFF TGTGCCAGCAGCGTAGGTAGGGGCTACAAGCAGTACTCCGGGCCGGGCACCGGGGAGCTGTTTTTT
TRBD1 TRBJ1-4 TRBV19 many CASTNRGLQGTNEKLFF TGTGCCAGTACGAACAGGGGGCTTCAGGGAACTAATGAAAAACTGTTTTTT
- TRBJ1-5 TRBV30 many CAWSVEGNQPQHF TGTGCCTGGAGTGTAGAAGGGAATCAGCCCCAGCATTTT
TRBD1 TRBJ2-3 TRBV28 - CASSSPGQGTDTQYF TGTGCCAGCAGTTCGCCGGGACAGGGAACAGATACGCAGTATTTT
- TRBJ2-1 TRBV5-1 - CASSLTGTLEQSF TGCGCCAGCAGCTTGACCGGGACTCTCGAGCAGTCCTTC
- TRBJ2-1 TRBV4-2 many CASSQDGSSYNEQFF TGTGCCAGCAGCCAAGACGGGAGCTCCTACAATGAGCAGTTCTTC
- TRBJ1-2 TRBV18 many CASSPLRTKANYGYTF TGTGCCAGCTCACCACTTAGGACAAAGGCGAACTATGGCTACACCTTC
TRBD1 TRBJ1-6 TRBV7-9 - CASSSRQGVNSPLHF TGTGCCAGCAGCTCCAGACAGGGGGTTAATTCACCCCTCCACTTT
TRBD1 TRBJ1-4 TRBV12-3/TRBV12-4 once CAGTGTGGWNEKLFF TGTGCCGGTACCGGGACAGGGGGCTGGAATGAAAAACTGTTTTTT
- TRBJ2-3 TRBV3-1 many CASSPMAWTDTQYF TGTGCCAGCAGCCCCATGGCTTGGACAGATACGCAGTATTTT
- TRBJ2-7 TRBV11-2 many CASSSFPYEQYF TGTGCCAGCAGCTCCTTCCCCTACGAGCAGTACTTC
- TRBJ2-3 TRBV7-9 medium-sized CASSSPAGDTQYF TGTGCCAGCAGCTCTCCGGCAGGAGATACGCAGTATTTT
- TRBJ2-3 TRBV12-3/TRBV12-4 many CASSLTAAKYF TGTGCCAGCAGTTTGACGGCCGCTAAGTATTTT
- TRBJ2-7 TRBV5-1 - CASSFQGYGYEQYF TGCGCCAGCAGCTTCCAGGGGTATGGGTACGAGCAGTACTTC
- TRBJ1-4 TRBV30 many CALSPGGVEKLFF TGTGCCTTATCACCCGGCGGGGTTGAAAAACTGTTTTTT
TRBD1 TRBJ2-3 TRBV6-5 many CASRTSRQGGPRDTQYF TGTGCCAGCAGGACCAGCAGACAGGGGGGCCCTCGGGATACGCAGTATTTT
- TRBJ1-4 TRBV7-2 many CASSGQSRANEKLFF TGTGCCAGCAGCGGACAGAGCAGGGCTAATGAAAAACTGTTTTTT
- TRBJ2-3 TRBV2 many CASSDWEKVYTDTQYF TGTGCCAGCAGTGATTGGGAGAAAGTATACACAGATACGCAGTATTTT
TRBD1 TRBJ1-4 TRBV27 many CASSARQGAGNEKLFF TGTGCCAGCAGTGCAAGACAGGGGGCGGGGAATGAAAAACTGTTTTTT
TRBD1 TRBJ1-3 TRBV10-2 few CASRGQGMGNTIYF TGCGCCAGCAGAGGACAGGGAATGGGAAACACCATATATTTT
TRBD1 TRBJ2-7 TRBV5-1 - CASSLEGTASYEQYF TGCGCCAGCAGCTTGGAGGGGACAGCCTCCTACGAGCAGTACTTC
TRBD1 TRBJ2-1 TRBV27 - CASSLGQRSEQLF TGTGCCAGCAGTTTGGGACAGCGATCTGAGCAGCTCTTC
TRBD2 TRBJ2-1 TRBV10-3 many CAIRGLAVNEQFF TGTGCCATCAGGGGACTAGCGGTTAATGAGCAGTTCTTC
TRBD1 TRBJ1-1 TRBV29-1 many CSAPDRADEAFF TGCAGCGCCCCTGACAGGGCTGATGAAGCTTTCTTT
- TRBJ1-2 TRBV19 - CASGITLLGGGYTF TGTGCCAGTGGTATAACCCTACTCGGGGGAGGCTACACCTTC
- TRBJ2-1 TRBV2 many CATQRQGINEQFF TGTGCCACACAACGCCAGGGGATAAATGAGCAGTTCTTC
TRBD2 TRBJ2-3 TRBV6-5 many CASSYSSGGTDTQYF TGTGCCAGCAGTTACTCCAGCGGGGGCACAGATACGCAGTATTTT
TRBD1 TRBJ2-1 TRBV2 many CASRTPRDRALNEQFF TGTGCCAGCCGGACCCCCCGGGACAGGGCTTTGAATGAGCAGTTCTTC
TRBD1 TRBJ1-2 TRBV28 - CASRADRDLTF TGTGCCAGCAGGGCCGACAGGGATTTGACCTTT
- TRBJ2-1 TRBV10-2 many CASSVTGSSYNEQFF TGCGCCAGCAGTGTTACGGGGAGCTCCTACAATGAGCAGTTCTTC
- TRBJ2-3 TRBV9 many CASESNTGDTQYF TGTGCCAGCGAGTCCAACACGGGAGATACGCAGTATTTT
- TRBJ2-5 TRBV29-1 - CSVGGTGGETQYF TGCAGCGTTGGGGGAACAGGTGGGGAGACCCAGTACTTC